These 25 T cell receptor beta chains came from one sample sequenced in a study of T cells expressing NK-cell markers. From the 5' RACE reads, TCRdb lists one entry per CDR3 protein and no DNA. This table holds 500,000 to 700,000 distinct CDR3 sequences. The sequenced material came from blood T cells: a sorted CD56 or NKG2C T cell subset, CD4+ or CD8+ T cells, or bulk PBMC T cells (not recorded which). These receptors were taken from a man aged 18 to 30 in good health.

CDR3: CASRTSVGGFNQPQHF. The V gene is TRBV27, the J gene TRBJ1-5; TCRdb's D gene call, TRBD1, goes unchecked for lack of DNA. Germline V gene lookup returns CDR1 MNHEY and CDR2 SMNVEV (reference sequence). CDR3 size: 16 residues.

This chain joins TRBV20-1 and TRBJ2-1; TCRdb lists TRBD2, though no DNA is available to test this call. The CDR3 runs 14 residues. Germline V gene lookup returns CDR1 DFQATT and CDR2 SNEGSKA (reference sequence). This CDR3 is CSARSGSSLNEQFF.

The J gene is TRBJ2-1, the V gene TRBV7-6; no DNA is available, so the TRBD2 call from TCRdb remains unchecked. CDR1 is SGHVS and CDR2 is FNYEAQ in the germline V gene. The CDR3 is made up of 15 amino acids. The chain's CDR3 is CASTPGLAGYNEQFF.

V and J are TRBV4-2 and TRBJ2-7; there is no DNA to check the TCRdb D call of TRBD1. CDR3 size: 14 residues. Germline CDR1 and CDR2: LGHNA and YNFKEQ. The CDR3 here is CASSQDRRESEQYF.

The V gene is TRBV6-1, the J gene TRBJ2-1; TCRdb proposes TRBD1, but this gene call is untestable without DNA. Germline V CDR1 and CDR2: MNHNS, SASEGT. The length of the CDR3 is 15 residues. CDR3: CASSTGQPGLGEQFF.

CDR3 region: CASSPRRLVNEKLFF. J is TRBJ1-4 and V is TRBV12-3 or TRBV12-4. This CDR3 has 15 residues.

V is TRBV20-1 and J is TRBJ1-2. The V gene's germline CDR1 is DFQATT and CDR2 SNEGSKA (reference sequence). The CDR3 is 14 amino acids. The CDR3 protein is CSARDRVANYGYTF.

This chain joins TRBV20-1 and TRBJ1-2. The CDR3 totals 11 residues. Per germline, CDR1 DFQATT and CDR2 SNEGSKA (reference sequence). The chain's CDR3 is CSAPDSDGYTF.

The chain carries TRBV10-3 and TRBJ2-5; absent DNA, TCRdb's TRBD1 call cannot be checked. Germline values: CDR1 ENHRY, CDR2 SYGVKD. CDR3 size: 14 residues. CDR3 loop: CAISVNTGAETQYF.

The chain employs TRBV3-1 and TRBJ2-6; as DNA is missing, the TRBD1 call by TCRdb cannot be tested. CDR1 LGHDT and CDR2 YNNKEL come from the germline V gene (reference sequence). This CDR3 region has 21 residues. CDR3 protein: CASSQERGWTDRSSGANVLTF.

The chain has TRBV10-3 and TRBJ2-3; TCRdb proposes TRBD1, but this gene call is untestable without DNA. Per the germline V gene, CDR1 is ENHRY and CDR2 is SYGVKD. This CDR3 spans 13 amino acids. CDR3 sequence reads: CAINPGGRDTQYF.

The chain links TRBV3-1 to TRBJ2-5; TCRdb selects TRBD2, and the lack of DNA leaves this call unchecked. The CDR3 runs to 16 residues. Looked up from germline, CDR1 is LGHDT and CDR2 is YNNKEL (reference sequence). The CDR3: CASSRGLAGGAETQYF.

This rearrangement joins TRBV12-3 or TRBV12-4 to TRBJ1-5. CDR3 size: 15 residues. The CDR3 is CASSLADNFNQPQHF.

The chain's CDR3 is CASSLGAVAYEQYF. The chain has TRBV12-3 or TRBV12-4 and TRBJ2-7. This CDR3 is built from 14 residues.

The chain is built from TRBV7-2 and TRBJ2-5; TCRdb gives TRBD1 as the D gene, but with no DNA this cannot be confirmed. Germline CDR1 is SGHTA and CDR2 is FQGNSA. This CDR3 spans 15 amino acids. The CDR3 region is CASSPVGQGGETQYF.

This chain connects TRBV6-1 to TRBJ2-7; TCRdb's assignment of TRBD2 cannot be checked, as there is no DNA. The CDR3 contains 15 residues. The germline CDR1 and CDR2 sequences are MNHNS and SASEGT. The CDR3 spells CASSDLAGGSSEQYF.

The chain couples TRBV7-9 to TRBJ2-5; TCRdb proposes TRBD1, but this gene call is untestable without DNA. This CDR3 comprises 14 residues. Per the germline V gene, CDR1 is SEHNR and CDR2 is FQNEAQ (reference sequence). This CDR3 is CASSRAGAQETQYF.

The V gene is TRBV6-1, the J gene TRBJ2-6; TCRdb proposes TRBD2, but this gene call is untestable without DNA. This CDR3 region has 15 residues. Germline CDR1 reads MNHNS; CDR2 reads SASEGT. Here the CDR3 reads CASTPGGSGANVLTF.

The CDR3 loop reads CSVNIGQSSSEQYF. J is TRBJ2-7 and V is TRBV29-1; TCRdb designates TRBD1, a call that cannot be tested without DNA. The germline V gene encodes CDR1 SQVTM and CDR2 ANQGSEA. The CDR3 sequence is 14 residues long.

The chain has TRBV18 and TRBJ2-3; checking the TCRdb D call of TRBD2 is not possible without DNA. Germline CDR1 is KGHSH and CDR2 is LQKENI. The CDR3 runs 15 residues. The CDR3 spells CASSRRDSHTDTQYF.

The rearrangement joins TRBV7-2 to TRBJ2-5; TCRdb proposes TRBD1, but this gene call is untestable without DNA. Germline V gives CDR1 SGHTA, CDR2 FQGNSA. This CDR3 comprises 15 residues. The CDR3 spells CASSFIDRTQETQYF.

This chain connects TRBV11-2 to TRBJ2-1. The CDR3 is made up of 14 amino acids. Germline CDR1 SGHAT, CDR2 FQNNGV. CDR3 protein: CASSKGATNNEQFF. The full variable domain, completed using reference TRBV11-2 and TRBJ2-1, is EAGVAQSPRYKIIEKRQSVAFWCNPISGHATLYWYQQILGQGPKLLIQFQNNGVVDDSQLPKDRFSAERLKGVDSTLKIQPAKLEDSAVYLCASSKGATNNEQFFGPGTRLTVL.

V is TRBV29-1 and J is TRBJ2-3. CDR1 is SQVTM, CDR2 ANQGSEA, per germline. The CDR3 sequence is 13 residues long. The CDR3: CSVQGRLSDTQYF.

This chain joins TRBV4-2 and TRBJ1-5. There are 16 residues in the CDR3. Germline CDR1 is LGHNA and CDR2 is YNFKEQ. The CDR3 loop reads CASSPDWVDGNQPQHF.

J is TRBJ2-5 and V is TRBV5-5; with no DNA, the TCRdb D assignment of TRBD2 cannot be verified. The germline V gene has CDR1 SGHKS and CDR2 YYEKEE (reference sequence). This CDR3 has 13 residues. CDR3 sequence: CASSDGTAGTQYF.